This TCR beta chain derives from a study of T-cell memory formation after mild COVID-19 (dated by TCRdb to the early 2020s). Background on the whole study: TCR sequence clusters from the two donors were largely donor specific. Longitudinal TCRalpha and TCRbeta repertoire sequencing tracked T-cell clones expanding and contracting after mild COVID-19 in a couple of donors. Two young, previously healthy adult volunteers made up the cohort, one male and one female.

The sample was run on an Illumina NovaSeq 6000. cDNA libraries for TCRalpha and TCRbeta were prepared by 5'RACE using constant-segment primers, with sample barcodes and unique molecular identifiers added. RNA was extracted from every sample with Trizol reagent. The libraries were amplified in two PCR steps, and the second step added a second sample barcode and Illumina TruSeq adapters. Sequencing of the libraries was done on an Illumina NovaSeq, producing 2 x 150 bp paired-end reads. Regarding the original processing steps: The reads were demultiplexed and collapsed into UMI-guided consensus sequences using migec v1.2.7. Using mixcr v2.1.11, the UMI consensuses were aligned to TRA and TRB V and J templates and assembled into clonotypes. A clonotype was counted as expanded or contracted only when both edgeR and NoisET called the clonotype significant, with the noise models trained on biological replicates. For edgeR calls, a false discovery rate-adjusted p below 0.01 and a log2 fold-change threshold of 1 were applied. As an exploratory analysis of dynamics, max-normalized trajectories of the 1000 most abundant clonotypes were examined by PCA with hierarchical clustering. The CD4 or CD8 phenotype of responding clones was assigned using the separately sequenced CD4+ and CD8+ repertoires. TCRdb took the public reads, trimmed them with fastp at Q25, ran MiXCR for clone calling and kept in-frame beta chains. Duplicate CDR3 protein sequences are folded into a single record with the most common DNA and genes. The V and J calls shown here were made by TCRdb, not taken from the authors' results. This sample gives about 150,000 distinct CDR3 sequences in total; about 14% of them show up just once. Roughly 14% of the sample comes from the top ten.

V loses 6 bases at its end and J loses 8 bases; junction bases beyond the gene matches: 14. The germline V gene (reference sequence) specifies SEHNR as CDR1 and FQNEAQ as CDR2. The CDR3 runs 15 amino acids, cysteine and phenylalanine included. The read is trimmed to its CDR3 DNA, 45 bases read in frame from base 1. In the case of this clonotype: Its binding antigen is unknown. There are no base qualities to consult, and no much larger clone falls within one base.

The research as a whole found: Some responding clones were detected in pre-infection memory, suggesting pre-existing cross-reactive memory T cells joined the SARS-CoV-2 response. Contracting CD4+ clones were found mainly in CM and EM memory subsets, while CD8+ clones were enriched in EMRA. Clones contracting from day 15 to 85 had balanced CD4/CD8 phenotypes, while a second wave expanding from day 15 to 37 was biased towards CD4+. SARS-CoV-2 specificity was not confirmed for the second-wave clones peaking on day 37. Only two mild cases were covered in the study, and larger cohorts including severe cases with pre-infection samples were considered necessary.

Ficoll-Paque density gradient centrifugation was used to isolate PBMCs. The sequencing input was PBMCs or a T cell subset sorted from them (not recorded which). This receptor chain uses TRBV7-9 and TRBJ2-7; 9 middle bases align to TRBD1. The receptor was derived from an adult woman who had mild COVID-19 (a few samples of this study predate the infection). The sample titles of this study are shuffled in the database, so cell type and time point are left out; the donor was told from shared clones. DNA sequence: TGTGCCAGCAGTCTCGTTGTCGGGACAGGGATACAGCAGTACTTC. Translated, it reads CASSLVVGTGIQQYF.